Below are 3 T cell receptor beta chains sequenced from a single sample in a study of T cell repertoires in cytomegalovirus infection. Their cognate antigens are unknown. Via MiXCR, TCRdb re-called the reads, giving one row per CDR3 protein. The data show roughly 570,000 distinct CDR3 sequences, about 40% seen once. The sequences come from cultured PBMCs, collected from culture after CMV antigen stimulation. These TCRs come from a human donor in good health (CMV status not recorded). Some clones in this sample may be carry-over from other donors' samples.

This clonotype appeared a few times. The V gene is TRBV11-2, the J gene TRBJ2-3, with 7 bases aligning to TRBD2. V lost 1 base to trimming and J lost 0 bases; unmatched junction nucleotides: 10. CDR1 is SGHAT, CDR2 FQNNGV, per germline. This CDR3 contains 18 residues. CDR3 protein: CASSLGAAGAASTDTQYF. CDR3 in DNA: TGTGCCAGCAGCTTAGGGGCGGCGGGAGCGGCGAGCACAGATACGCAGTATTTT.

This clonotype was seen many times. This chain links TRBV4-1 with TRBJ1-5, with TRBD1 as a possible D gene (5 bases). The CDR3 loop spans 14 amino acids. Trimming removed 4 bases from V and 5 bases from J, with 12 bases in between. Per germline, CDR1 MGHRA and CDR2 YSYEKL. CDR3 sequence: CASSPPGVHQPQHF. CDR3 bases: TGCGCCAGCAGCCCCCCGGGGGTGCATCAGCCCCAGCATTTT.

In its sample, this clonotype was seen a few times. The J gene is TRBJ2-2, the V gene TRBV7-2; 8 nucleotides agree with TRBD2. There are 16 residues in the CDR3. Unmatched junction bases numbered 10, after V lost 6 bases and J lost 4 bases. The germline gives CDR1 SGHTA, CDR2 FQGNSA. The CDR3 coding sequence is TGTGCCAGCAGTCTAACAGGGACTAGTCGCACCGGGGAGCTGTTTTTT. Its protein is CASSLTGTSRTGELFF.